This T cell receptor (beta chain) was identified in a study of human versus mouse CDR3 diversity and MHC coevolution. Findings and limits, study-wide: Human CDR3s averaged more deletions and insertions than mouse CDR3s.

Only in-frame clones appear in the TCRdb table, and some are missing; sequencing was by immunoSEQ multiplex PCR. The sample has about 60,000 clones; about 94% are singletons. The CDR3 contains 14 residues. V dropped 7 bases and J dropped 5; count of bases not matched to a gene: 8. Germline lookup yields CDR1 SNHLY and CDR2 FYNNEI. Points on this clone: The antigen is undetermined.

The source of this sequence is a person in their 60s in good health. Sequenced material: naive CD4+ T cells from blood. Subset reported: CD45RO-negative CD62L-positive naive CD4 T cells. The V call is TRBV2, the J call TRBJ2-7; 10 positions agree with TRBD2. CDR3 DNA: TGTGCCAGCAAATACCTAGCGGGAGTCGACGAGCAGTACTTC. Protein product: CASKYLAGVDEQYF.